A single sample is the source of the 25 T cell receptor beta chains below, sequenced in a study of blood T cell repertoires in COVID-19. The repertoire was sequenced with immunoSEQ multiplex PCR; TCRdb's copy has only in-frame clones and lacks some. The sample shows around 430,000 clones, approximately 90% of them seen only once. The source material was peripheral blood. All receptors derive from a woman in her forties or fifties with COVID-19, enrolled during active disease.

This chain uses TRBV5-1 with TRBJ2-2; maybe TRBD1 (6 bases). V lost 2 bases and J 7 bases, leaving 9 bases between the germline ends. Germline V gene data show CDR1 as SGHRS and CDR2 as YFSETQ. The CDR3 runs to 13 residues. Written as DNA, the CDR3 is TGCGCCAGCAGCTTTGGGGGCGGCGGGGAGCTGTTTTTT. Protein sequence: CASSFGGGGELFF.

The rearrangement uses TRBV6-5 and TRBJ2-7; maybe TRBD1 (5 bases). Germline V gene data show CDR1 as MNHEY and CDR2 as SVGAGI. This CDR3 region has 14 residues. V shed 2 bases and J shed 4 bases, with 12 bases lying between them. The CDR3 sequence is CASSYGRDGYEQYF. The CDR3 region has the DNA TGTGCCAGCAGTTACGGCAGGGATGGTTACGAGCAGTACTTC.

V is TRBV6-1 and J is TRBJ2-3; 9 bases are a match to TRBD2. Looked up from germline, CDR1 is MNHNS and CDR2 is SASEGT. V trimming: 4 bases; J trimming: 5 bases; junction bases outside the gene matches: 10. This CDR3 comprises 16 residues. The DNA for the CDR3 is TGTGCCAGCAGTGGGCGGGGCGCGGGGGGGAAAGATACGCAGTATTTT. Translated, it gives CASSGRGAGGKDTQYF.

The chain employs TRBV6-5 and TRBJ1-4; a weak D match, TRBD1 (6 bases). The V end lost 8 bases, the J end lost 7 bases, and 17 bases lay between the germline ends. Looked up from germline, CDR1 is MNHEY and CDR2 is SVGAGI. The CDR3 has 14 residues. CDR3 sequence (DNA): TGTGCCAGCGACTCCCGAGAGGGGGTTGAAAAACTGTTTTTT. Its protein is CASDSREGVEKLFF.

The V call is TRBV6-5, the J call TRBJ1-1, with a weak D call TRBD1 (5 bases). Trimming removed 0 bases from V and 4 bases from J, with 9 bases in between. There are 14 residues in the CDR3. The germline V gene encodes CDR1 MNHEY and CDR2 SVGAGI. CDR3 amino acids: CASSYSWGGTEAFF. CDR3 DNA sequence: TGTGCCAGCAGTTACTCATGGGGGGGCACTGAAGCTTTCTTT.

The rearrangement joins TRBV3-1 (or the pseudogene TRBV3-2) to TRBJ1-6; D gene unclear. Germline values: CDR1 LGHDT, CDR2 YNNKEL (reference sequence). V was cut by 4 bases and J by 8 bases, with 12 bases left in between. This CDR3 is built from 14 residues. The CDR3 sequence: CASSLVQVDSPLHF. The CDR3 region has the DNA TGTGCCAGCAGCCTCGTTCAGGTGGATTCACCCCTCCACTTT.

This chain connects TRBV11-3 to TRBJ1-1; D uncertain. CDR3 length: 13 residues. V lost 5 bases and J 5 bases, leaving 12 bases between the germline ends. Per the germline V gene, CDR1 is SGHNT and CDR2 is YENEEA. CDR3 in DNA: TGTGCCAGCAGCCGTGTGGCGGGAACTGAAGCTTTCTTT. This gives the protein CASSRVAGTEAFF. The variable domain in full, with the rest retrieved from reference TRBV11-3 and TRBJ1-1, is EAGVVQSPRYKIIEKKQPVAFWCNPISGHNTLYWYLQNLGQGPELLIRYENEEAVDDSQLPKDRFSAERLKGVDSTLKIQPAELGDSAVYLCASSRVAGTEAFFGQGTRLTVV.

The chain links TRBV7-6 to TRBJ2-7; D is uncertain. From germline, CDR1 is SGHVS and CDR2 FNYEAQ. The CDR3 has 14 amino acids. V was pared by 5 bases and J by 3 bases, with 14 bases between. CDR3 loop: CASSPRTNSYEQYF. CDR3 nucleotide sequence: TGTGCCAGCAGCCCGCGTACAAACAGCTACGAGCAGTACTTC.

The chain carries TRBV6-1 and TRBJ2-1; tentative D call: TRBD1 (6 bases). V was shortened by 1 base and J by 0 bases, with 13 bases between the two germline ends. The germline V gene encodes CDR1 MNHNS and CDR2 SASEGT. The CDR3 contains 17 residues. CDR3 coding DNA: TGTGCCAGCAGTGAAGGGTTAGGGGGTAGCTCCTACAATGAGCAGTTCTTC. Translation: CASSEGLGGSSYNEQFF.

The chain combines TRBV24-1 with TRBJ1-2, with a possible D match to TRBD1 (5 bases). The CDR3 runs 13 residues. Germline assignment: CDR1 KGHDR and CDR2 SFDVKD. V gave up 9 bases and J gave up 9 bases, with 19 bases separating them. In nucleotides, the CDR3 is TGTGCCACCTCAACAGGTGCATCTTCAAGCTACACCTTC. Translation gives CATSTGASSSYTF.

The rearrangement joins TRBV6-2 or TRBV6-3 to TRBJ2-2; TRBD1 is a possible D gene (6 bases). Germline CDR1 and CDR2: MNHEY and SVGEGT. This CDR3 is 14 amino acids long. Trimming removed 5 bases at V and 7 bases at J, with 14 bases between. The CDR3 DNA sequence: TGTGCCAGCAGTGACAGGAAGAAAGTCGGGGAGCTGTTTTTT. This gives the protein CASSDRKKVGELFF.

The chain has TRBV10-3 and TRBJ2-5, with 14 bases identical to TRBD2. The CDR3 contains 17 residues. The V segment lost 2 bases and the J segment 9 bases; nucleotides outside the gene matches: 11. CDR1 and CDR2 (germline): ENHRY, SYGVKD. DNA for the CDR3: TGTGCCATCAGTGAGGGACTAGCGGGGGGCTCCCAGCCGGCCCAGTACTTC. Amino acid sequence: CAISEGLAGGSQPAQYF.

With respect to this clone: A much larger clone is a single base away; this may be a read error. The V call is TRBV2, the J call TRBJ1-1; D is unclear. The CDR3 is 11 residues long. V lost 6 bases and J lost 8, with 10 bases in between. Germline assignment: CDR1 SNHLY and CDR2 FYNNEI. The CDR3 coding sequence is TGTGCCAGCAGGGAGGCCGGGGAAGCTTTCTTT. Amino acids: CASREAGEAFF.

The chain recombines TRBV6-5 with TRBJ1-3; TRBD1 matches at 9 bases. V was clipped by 6 bases and J by 3 bases; unmatched bases: 3. Germline CDR1 MNHEY, CDR2 SVGAGI. CDR3 length equals 14 residues. CDR3 nucleotides: TGTGCCAGCAGGGACAGGGGAGTTGGAAACACCATATATTTT. This sequence encodes CASRDRGVGNTIYF.

A remark on this clone: The junction does not match germline at one end; this may be a read error. The chain employs TRBV3-1 (or the pseudogene TRBV3-2) and TRBJ2-6, with D perhaps matching TRBD2 (5 bases). Germline V lookup: CDR1 LGHDT, CDR2 YNNKEL (reference sequence). The CDR3 runs 15 residues. The CDR3 region is CATSKRTSGANVLTF. CDR3 nucleotides: TGTGCCACCAGCAAAAGGACTTCTGGGGCCAACGTCCTGACTTTC.

This sequence joins TRBV9 and TRBJ2-5, with 10 bases matching TRBD1. CDR1 is SGDLS, CDR2 YYNGEE, per germline. This CDR3 has 14 residues. The trim removed 6 bases at V and 5 bases at J, leaving 7 bases unmatched. The CDR3 DNA reads TGTGCCAGCAACGAGGGACAGGGGAGTGAGACCCAGTACTTC. Residues: CASNEGQGSETQYF.

The chain carries TRBV4-1 and TRBJ1-2; 8 bases are a match to TRBD1. Germline V gene lookup returns CDR1 MGHRA and CDR2 YSYEKL. The ends lost 4 bases at V and 6 bases at J; junction bases unmatched: 10. The CDR3 length is 15 residues. CDR3 nucleotides: TGCGCCAGCAGCCCCGGACAGGGACCCCGCGATGGCTACACCTTC. Translated, it gives CASSPGQGPRDGYTF.

For the CDR3, the DNA is TGTGCCAGCAGCCAAGGGGGGGATAAGGAGCAGTACTTC. This encodes CASSQGGDKEQYF. The V call is TRBV3-1 (or the pseudogene TRBV3-2), the J call TRBJ2-7, with a weak D call TRBD2 (6 bases). The CDR3 sequence is 13 residues long. Germline V lookup: CDR1 LGHDT, CDR2 YNNKEL (reference sequence). V was pared by 1 base and J by 7 bases, with 11 bases between.

The CDR3 loop reads CASSDVASSYNEQFF. DNA for the CDR3: TGTGCCAGCAGTGACGTGGCTAGCTCCTACAATGAGCAGTTCTTC. The chain combines TRBV6-4 with TRBJ2-1; D remains ambiguous. The CDR3 totals 15 residues. With 2 bases removed from V and 0 bases from J, the gap between germline ends came to 8 bases. The germline V gene encodes CDR1 MRHNA and CDR2 SNTAGT.

The rearrangement uses TRBV30 and TRBJ1-2; D might be TRBD1 (6 bases). There are 13 residues in the CDR3. Germline CDR1 and CDR2: GTSNPN and SVGIG (reference sequence). V lost 0 bases, J lost 8 bases, and 13 bases lay in between. The CDR3 sequence: CAWSVGGAEGYTF. CDR3 sequence (DNA): TGTGCCTGGAGTGTAGGGGGGGCTGAGGGCTACACCTTC.

The CDR3 loop is CASSFLAGVDGTQYF. The CDR3 DNA sequence: TGTGCCAGCAGCTTTCTAGCGGGTGTTGACGGTACGCAGTATTTT. The chain has TRBV7-9 and TRBJ2-3, with 8 positions matching TRBD2. Germline CDR1 reads SEHNR; CDR2 reads FQNEAQ (reference sequence). This CDR3 spans 15 amino acids. V was pared by 3 bases and J by 8 bases, with 10 bases of the junction left unmatched.

This chain connects TRBV9 to TRBJ1-2; D gene uncertain. Per germline, CDR1 SGDLS and CDR2 YYNGEE. The V gene lost 0 bases and the J gene lost 4 bases, with 13 bases spanning the gap. The CDR3 sequence is 15 residues long. CDR3: CASSVAERAVYGYTF. CDR3 DNA: TGTGCCAGCAGCGTAGCGGAGAGGGCAGTCTATGGCTACACCTTC. The variable domain in full, completed from reference TRBV9 and TRBJ1-2, reads DSGVTQTPKHLITATGQRVTLRCSPRSGDLSVYWYQQSLDQGLQFLIQYYNGEERAKGNILERFSAQQFPDLHSELNLSSLELGDSALYFCASSVAERAVYGYTFGSGTRLTVV.

V and J are TRBV7-2 and TRBJ1-2; 8 bases match TRBD1. The ends lost 6 bases at V and 2 bases at J; junction bases unmatched: 5. This CDR3 spans 14 amino acids. CDR1 is SGHTA, CDR2 FQGNSA, per germline. The CDR3 DNA follows: TGTGCCAGCAGTCCGAGGACAGGGAACTATGGCTACACCTTC. Translating gives CASSPRTGNYGYTF.

The genes are TRBV4-2 and TRBJ1-6, with 7 bases aligning to TRBD1. Per germline, CDR1 LGHNA and CDR2 YNFKEQ. The V gene end was trimmed by 0 bases and the J gene end by 12 bases; junction bases not matched to a gene: 8. The CDR3 covers 15 residues. DNA of the CDR3: TGTGCCAGCAGCCAAGAAGCACAGGGGATTCGACCCCTCCACTTT. This sequence encodes CASSQEAQGIRPLHF.

This chain joins TRBV6-1 and TRBJ2-7, with D uncertain. With 3 bases removed from V and 3 bases from J, the gap between germline ends came to 12 bases. The CDR3 length is 14 residues. CDR1 is MNHNS, CDR2 SASEGT, per germline. CDR3 sequence (DNA): TGTGCCAGCAGTGAGGATTTACAGTACTACGAGCAGTACTTC. Its translation: CASSEDLQYYEQYF.